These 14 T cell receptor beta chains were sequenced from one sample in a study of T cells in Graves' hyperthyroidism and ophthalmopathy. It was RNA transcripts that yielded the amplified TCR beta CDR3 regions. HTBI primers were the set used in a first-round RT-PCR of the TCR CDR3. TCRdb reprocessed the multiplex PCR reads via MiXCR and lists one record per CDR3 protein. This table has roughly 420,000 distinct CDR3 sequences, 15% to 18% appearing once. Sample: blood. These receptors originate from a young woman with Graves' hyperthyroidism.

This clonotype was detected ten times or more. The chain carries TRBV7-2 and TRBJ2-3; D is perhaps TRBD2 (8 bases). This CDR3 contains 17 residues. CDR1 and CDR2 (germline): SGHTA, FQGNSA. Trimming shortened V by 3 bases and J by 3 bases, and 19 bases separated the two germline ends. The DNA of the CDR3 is TGTGCCAGCAGCTTTAGCGGGACAGCGACCGGGACAGATACGCAGTATTTT. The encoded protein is CASSFSGTATGTDTQYF.

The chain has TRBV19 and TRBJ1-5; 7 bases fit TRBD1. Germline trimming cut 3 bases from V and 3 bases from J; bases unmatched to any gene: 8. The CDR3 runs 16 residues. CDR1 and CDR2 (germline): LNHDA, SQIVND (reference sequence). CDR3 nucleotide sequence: TGTGCCAGTAGTATGAGGGGGGACAGTTCCAATCAGCCCCAGCATTTT. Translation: CASSMRGDSSNQPQHF.

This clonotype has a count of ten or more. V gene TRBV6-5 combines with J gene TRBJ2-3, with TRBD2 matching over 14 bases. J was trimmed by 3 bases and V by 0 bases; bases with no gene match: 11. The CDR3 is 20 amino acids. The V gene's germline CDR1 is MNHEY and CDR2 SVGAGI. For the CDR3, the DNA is TGTGCCAGCAGTTACTCGATTACGGGACTAGCGGGAGATAGGACAGATACGCAGTATTTT. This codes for CASSYSITGLAGDRTDTQYF.

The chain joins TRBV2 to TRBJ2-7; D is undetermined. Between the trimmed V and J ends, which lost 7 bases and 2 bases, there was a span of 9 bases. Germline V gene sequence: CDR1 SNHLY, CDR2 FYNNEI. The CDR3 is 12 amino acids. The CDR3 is CASMGQAYEQYF. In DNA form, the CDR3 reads TGTGCCAGCATGGGCCAGGCCTACGAGCAGTACTTC. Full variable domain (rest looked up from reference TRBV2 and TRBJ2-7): EPEVTQTPSHQVTQMGQEVILRCVPISNHLYFYWYRQILGQKVEFLVSFYNNEISEKSEIFDDQFSVERPDGSNFTLKIRSTKLEDSAMYFCASMGQAYEQYFGPGTRLTVT.

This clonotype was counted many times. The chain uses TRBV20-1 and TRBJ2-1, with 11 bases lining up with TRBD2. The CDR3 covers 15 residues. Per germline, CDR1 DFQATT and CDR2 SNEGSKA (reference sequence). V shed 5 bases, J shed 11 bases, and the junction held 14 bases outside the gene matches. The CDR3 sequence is CSASGRLAGGYKQFF. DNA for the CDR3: TGCAGTGCTTCGGGGCGGCTAGCGGGGGGCTATAAGCAGTTCTTC.

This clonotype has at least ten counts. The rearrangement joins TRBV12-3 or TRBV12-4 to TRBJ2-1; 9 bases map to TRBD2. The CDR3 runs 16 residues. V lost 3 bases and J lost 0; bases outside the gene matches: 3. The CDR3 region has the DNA TGTGCCAGCAGTTTGGCGGGAGGGAACTCCTACAATGAGCAGTTCTTC. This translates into CASSLAGGNSYNEQFF.

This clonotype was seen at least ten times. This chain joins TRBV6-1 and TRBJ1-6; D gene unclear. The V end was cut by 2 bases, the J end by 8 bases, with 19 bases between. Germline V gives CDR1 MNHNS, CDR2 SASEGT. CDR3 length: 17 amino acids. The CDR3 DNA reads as TGTGCCAGCAGTGAACCCCGACATCGGGGTCGGTATTCACCCCTCCACTTT. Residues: CASSEPRHRGRYSPLHF.

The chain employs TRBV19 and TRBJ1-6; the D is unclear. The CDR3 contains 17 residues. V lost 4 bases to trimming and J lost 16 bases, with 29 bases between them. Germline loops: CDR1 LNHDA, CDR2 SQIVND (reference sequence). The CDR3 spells CASSKGARGKGGPQLHF. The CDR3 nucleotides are TGTGCCAGTAGTAAAGGAGCCCGGGGAAAGGGAGGCCCACAGCTCCACTTT.

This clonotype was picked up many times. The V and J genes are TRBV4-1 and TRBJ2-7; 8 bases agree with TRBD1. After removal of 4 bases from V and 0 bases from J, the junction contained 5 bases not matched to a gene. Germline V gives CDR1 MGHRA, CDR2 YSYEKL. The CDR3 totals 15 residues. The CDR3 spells CASSRKQGDSYEQYF. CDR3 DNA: TGCGCCAGCAGCCGCAAACAGGGGGACTCCTACGAGCAGTACTTC.

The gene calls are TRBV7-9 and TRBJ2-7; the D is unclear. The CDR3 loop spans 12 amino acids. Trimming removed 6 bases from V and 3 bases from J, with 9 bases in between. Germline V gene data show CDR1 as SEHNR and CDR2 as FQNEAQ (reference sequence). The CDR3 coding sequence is TGTGCCAGCAGTGAAGCGCGCTACGAGCAGTACTTC. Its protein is CASSEARYEQYF.

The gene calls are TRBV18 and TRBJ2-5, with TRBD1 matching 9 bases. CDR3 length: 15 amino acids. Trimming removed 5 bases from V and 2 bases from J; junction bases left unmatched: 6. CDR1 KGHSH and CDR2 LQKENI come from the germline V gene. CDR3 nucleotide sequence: TGTGCCAGCTCAGGACAGGGGTCGGAGCAAGAGACCCAGTACTTC. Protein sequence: CASSGQGSEQETQYF.

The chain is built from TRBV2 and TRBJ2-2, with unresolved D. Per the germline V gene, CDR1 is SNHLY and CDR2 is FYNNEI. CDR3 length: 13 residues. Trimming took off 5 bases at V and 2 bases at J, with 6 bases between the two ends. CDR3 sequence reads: CASSRVNTGELFF. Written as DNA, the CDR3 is TGTGCCAGCAGTAGGGTTAACACCGGGGAGCTGTTTTTT. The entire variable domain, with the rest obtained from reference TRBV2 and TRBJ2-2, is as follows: EPEVTQTPSHQVTQMGQEVILRCVPISNHLYFYWYRQILGQKVEFLVSFYNNEISEKSEIFDDQFSVERPDGSNFTLKIRSTKLEDSAMYFCASSRVNTGELFFGEGSRLTVL.

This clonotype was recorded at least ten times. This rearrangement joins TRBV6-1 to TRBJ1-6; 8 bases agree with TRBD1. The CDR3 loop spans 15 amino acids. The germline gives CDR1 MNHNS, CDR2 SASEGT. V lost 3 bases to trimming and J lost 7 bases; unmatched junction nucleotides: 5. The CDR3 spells CASSDYRGYNSPLHF. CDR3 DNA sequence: TGTGCCAGCAGTGACTACAGGGGGTACAATTCACCCCTCCACTTT.

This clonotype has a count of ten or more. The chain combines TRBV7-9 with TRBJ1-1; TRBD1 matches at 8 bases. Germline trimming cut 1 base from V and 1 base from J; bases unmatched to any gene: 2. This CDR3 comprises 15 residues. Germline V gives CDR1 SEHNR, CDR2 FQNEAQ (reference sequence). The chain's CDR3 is CASSLGDRGNTEAFF. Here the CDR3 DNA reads TGTGCCAGCAGCTTAGGCGACAGGGGGAACACTGAAGCTTTCTTT.